A selection of T cell receptor beta chains follows, all from one sample in a study of cytomegalovirus exposure and HLA in healthy donors. The protocol was immunoSEQ multiplex PCR, while the TCRdb copy is restricted to in-frame clones and leaves out a portion. The sample records approximately 150,000 clones, about four fifths being singletons. Specimen: PBMCs. The receptors originated from a male donor in good health and CMV-seropositive. Both conserved end residues are part of each CDR3. A D gene is named only where the DNA matches it firmly. Clone size is shown for a subset of rows, as once, few, many or a class of expanded clone.

d_gene	abundance	v_gene	j_gene	CDR3aa	CDR3nt
NA	NA	TRBV29-1	TRBJ2-7	CSVEDPGSYEQYF	TGCAGCGTTGAAGATCCGGGCTCCTACGAGCAGTACTTC
TRBD1	NA	TRBV4-3	TRBJ2-7	CASSQGTGDYEQHF	TGCGCCAGCAGCCAAGGGACAGGGGACTACGAGCAGCACTTC
TRBD2	NA	TRBV5-4	TRBJ2-1	CASSKPGGGSYNEQFF	TGTGCCAGCAGCAAACCCGGGGGGGGCTCCTACAATGAGCAGTTCTTC
NA	NA	TRBV4-2	TRBJ1-6	CASSQTLPSGNSPLHF	TGTGCCAGCAGCCAAACTCTCCCCTCGGGTAATTCACCCCTCCACTTT
NA	NA	TRBV28	TRBJ2-5	CASSLRETQYF	TGTGCCAGCAGTTTACGGGAGACCCAGTACTTC
NA	NA	TRBV14	TRBJ1-2	CASSSSGPVYGYTF	TGTGCCAGCAGCTCATCAGGGCCAGTCTATGGCTACACCTTC
TRBD2	NA	TRBV7-7	TRBJ2-2	CASSTAGDTGELFF	TGTGCTAGCAGTACTGCGGGGGACACCGGGGAGCTGTTTTTT
NA	NA	TRBV10-2	TRBJ2-7	CASSESEGADEQYF	TGCGCCAGCAGTGAGTCTGAGGGCGCCGACGAGCAGTACTTC
NA	NA	TRBV7-9	TRBJ1-4	CASSLGQGWPNEKLFF	TGTGCCAGCAGCTTAGGCCAGGGCTGGCCTAATGAAAAACTGTTTTTT
TRBD1	NA	TRBV5-4	TRBJ1-2	CASTRTGQNYGYTF	TGTGCCAGCACCCGGACAGGACAGAACTATGGCTACACCTTC
NA	NA	TRBV6-5	TRBJ2-7	CASTPGFSLEQYF	TGTGCCAGCACCCCGGGGTTTTCACTCGAGCAGTACTTC
NA	few	TRBV6-6	TRBJ1-4	CASGASEKLFF	TGTGCCAGTGGGGCGTCTGAAAAACTGTTTTTT
NA	NA	TRBV25-1	TRBJ1-6	CASSEYNNSPLHF	TGTGCCAGCAGTGAATATAATAATTCACCCCTCCACTTT
TRBD2	NA	TRBV29-1	TRBJ2-3	CSVITSGRRGGDTQYF	TGCAGCGTTATTACTAGCGGGAGGAGAGGGGGAGATACGCAGTATTTT
TRBD1	NA	TRBV27	TRBJ1-4	CASSSGGNHFEKLFF	TGTGCCAGCAGCTCAGGGGGCAATCACTTCGAAAAACTGTTTTTT
NA	once	TRBV2	TRBJ2-1	CASRKEGDEQFF	TGTGCCAGCCGCAAGGAGGGAGATGAGCAGTTCTTC
TRBD1	NA	TRBV30	TRBJ1-6	CAWSLWGQGDSPLHF	TGTGCCTGGAGTCTGTGGGGACAGGGGGATTCACCCCTCCACTTT
NA	few	TRBV9	TRBJ1-4	CASSQGGATNEKLFF	TGTGCCAGCAGTCAGGGCGGGGCAACTAATGAAAAACTGTTTTTT
NA	once	TRBV30	TRBJ2-7	CAWTQGGGVSDEQYF	TGTGCCTGGACGCAGGGCGGTGGGGTAAGCGACGAGCAGTACTTC
TRBD2	NA	TRBV18	TRBJ2-7	CASSPPSGDLYEQYF	TGTGCCAGCTCACCTCCTAGCGGGGACTTATACGAGCAGTACTTC
NA	NA	TRBV5-4	TRBJ1-3	CASSLGGARGNTIYF	TGTGCCAGCAGCCTCGGAGGGGCGAGGGGAAACACCATATATTTT
TRBD2	once	TRBV5-1	TRBJ2-1	CASSLAGGQRGTGEQFF	TGCGCCAGCAGCTTGGCCGGGGGCCAGCGGGGGACGGGTGAGCAGTTCTTC
TRBD1	NA	TRBV15	TRBJ1-1	CATSRDRGSTEAFF	TGTGCCACCAGCAGAGACAGGGGGAGCACTGAAGCTTTCTTT
NA	NA	TRBV7-9	TRBJ1-2	CASRLPAQDYGYTF	TGTGCCAGCAGGCTGCCGGCACAGGACTATGGCTACACCTTC
TRBD1	NA	TRBV30	TRBJ1-4	CAWSDDRGPTNEKLFF	TGTGCCTGGAGCGATGACAGGGGCCCAACTAATGAAAAACTGTTTTTT